This T cell receptor (beta chain) came from a study of T-cell reconstitution after alpha-beta-depleted transplantation in children. V was shortened by 4 bases and J by 3 bases, with 13 bases between the two germline ends. Germline V gives CDR1 MGHRA, CDR2 YSYEKL. CDR3 length equals 14 residues. Study conclusions and caveats: The main origin of T-cell counts and diversity one year after transplant was newly produced T cells. Surviving recipient T cells and thymic progenitors underlay high day-60 TCRbeta diversity in some patients. Several hundred expanded graft clones reportedly were the source of alpha-beta T cells about two months after transplant.

Regarding this clonotype: Its antigen is currently unknown.

A TCRbeta library incorporating unique molecular identifiers was prepared. MiXCR, applied by TCRdb to the PCR reads, yields one record per CDR3 protein. The repertoire holds about 830,000 distinct CDR3 sequences, about 15% seen once, with approximately 5% in the top ten. The receptor was isolated from a male patient younger than 18 who had a stem cell transplant for acute lymphoblastic leukemia, so the T cells may come from the graft donor. This specimen consisted of PBMCs, mostly from graft donor cells, obtained 360 days after TCRalphabeta/CD19-depleted stem cell transplant. This chain connects TRBV4-1 to TRBJ2-7; D is undetermined. This CDR3 is CASSPGPIDYEQYF. CDR3 DNA: TGCGCCAGCAGCCCCGGACCTATCGACTACGAGCAGTACTTC.